This T cell receptor beta chain comes out of a study of CD8+ T cells in alopecia areata. Treatment in this sample: oral pan-JAK inhibitor, 5-10 mg twice daily. Investigators isolated RNA and reverse transcribed it into cDNA to act as the sequencing template. TCRdb's copy holds only in-frame clones and misses some; the assay was immunoSEQ multiplex PCR. The data hold over 150,000 clones, with about 62% observed a single time. CDR1 and CDR2 (germline): SEHNR, FQNEAQ (reference sequence). Trimming took 0 bases from V and 0 from J; bases not matched to a gene: 6. The CDR3 spans 17 residues. Specimen: CD4+ T cells sorted from blood, collected at week 24, from a patient treated with tofacitinib. This chain uses TRBV7-9 with TRBJ2-3; the match to TRBD2 covers 7 bases. This receptor was identified in a human donor with alopecia areata. The CDR3 coding sequence is TGTGCCAGCAGCTTAGCGCTCGGCGGGGGAAGCACAGATACGCAGTATTTT. Translated: CASSLALGGGSTDTQYF. Supplemented by reference TRBV7-9 and TRBJ2-3, the full variable domain reads DTGVSQNPRHKITKRGQNVTFRCDPISEHNRLYWYRQTLGQGPEFLTYFQNEAQLEKSRLLSDRFSAERPKGSFSTLEIQRTEQGDSAMYLCASSLALGGGSTDTQYFGPGTRLTVL.